This TCR beta chain is drawn from a study of T cell changes during pregnancy in multiple sclerosis. Method: immunoSEQ multiplex PCR; TCRdb's copy keeps in-frame clones and lacks some. The data contain 40,000 to 60,000 clones, nearly 95% of them seen just once; the ten biggest clones take up less than 0.6%. This CDR3 region has 14 residues. Germline loops: CDR1 GTSNPN, CDR2 SVGIG (reference sequence). V was cut by 3 bases and J by 6 bases, with 14 bases left in between. The specimen was CD4+ T cells from peripheral blood mononuclear cells, collected in the third trimester of pregnancy. The chain uses TRBV30 and TRBJ2-2, with D hard to call. The receptor's source is a female donor with multiple sclerosis, enrolled in a pregnancy study. CDR3 nucleotides: TGTGCCTGGAGCGGCTCTAGTCGGCCCGGGGAGCTGTTTTTT. Encoded protein: CAWSGSSRPGELFF.